The entry below gives a single TCR beta chain sequence along with its context. These data originate in a study of blood T cell repertoires in COVID-19. About the research overall: Spain, Italy and the United States supplied samples that represented acute and convalescent COVID-19. The cDNA or gDNA used as material had been derived from T cells, B-cell-depleted T cells, or PBMCs.

Authors' analysis steps: Estimates of nucleated cell counts were drawn from the amplification of reference gene primers. Sequencing used immunoSEQ multiplex PCR; TCRdb keeps in-frame clones, though not all of them. V, J and clone size are taken as reported in that table, and D and trimming were inferred from the DNA itself. Here the sample spans 100,000 to 150,000 clones, approximately 81% being singletons. Sequences were obtained from peripheral blood. The sequence derives from a woman aged 25 to 45 who had recovered from COVID-19.

CDR3 loop: CASSPDRAGGFEAFF. In nucleotides, the CDR3 is TGTGCCAGCAGCCCAGACAGGGCAGGGGGATTTGAAGCTTTCTTT. J is TRBJ1-1 and V is TRBV5-4; 7 bases match TRBD1. Per germline, CDR1 SGHNT and CDR2 YYREEE (reference sequence). With V trimmed by 4 bases and J by 7 bases, 13 bases remained unmatched. The CDR3 extends over 15 amino acids.